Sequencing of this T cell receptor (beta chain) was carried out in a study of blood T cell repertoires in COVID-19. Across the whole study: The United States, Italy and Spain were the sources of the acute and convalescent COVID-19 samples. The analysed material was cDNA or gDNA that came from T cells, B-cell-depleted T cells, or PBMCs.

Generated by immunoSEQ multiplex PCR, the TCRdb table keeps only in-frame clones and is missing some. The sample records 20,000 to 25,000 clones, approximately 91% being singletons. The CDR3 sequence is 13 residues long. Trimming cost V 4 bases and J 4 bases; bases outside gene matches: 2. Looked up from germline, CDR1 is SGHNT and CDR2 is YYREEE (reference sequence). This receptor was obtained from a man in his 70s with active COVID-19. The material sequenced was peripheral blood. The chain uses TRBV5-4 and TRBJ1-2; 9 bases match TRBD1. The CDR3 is CASSQQGAYGYTF. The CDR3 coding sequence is TGTGCCAGCAGCCAACAGGGGGCCTATGGCTACACCTTC.